This T cell receptor beta chain was obtained from a study of T cell responses to AZD1222 COVID-19 vaccine. This clone appeared once. Using immunoSEQ multiplex PCR, the repertoire was profiled, and TCRdb retains in-frame clones only, with some absent. The sample includes about 97,000 clones, just over 90% of them seen just once. Germline assignment: CDR1 SGHRS and CDR2 YFSETQ. Trimming cost V 4 bases and J 5 bases, with 18 bases left between them. The CDR3 extends over 15 amino acids. This rearrangement joins TRBV5-1 to TRBJ2-5; D is perhaps TRBD1 or TRBD2 (5 bases each). Source: peripheral blood, taken on day 0 of AZD1222 vaccination. This clonotype was obtained from an adult in good health. The CDR3, as DNA: TGCGCCAGCAGCCTAATCGGGGCCCCTGGCGAGACCCAGTACTTC. Translation: CASSLIGAPGETQYF.